The source of this T cell receptor (beta chain) is a study of blood T cell repertoires in COVID-19. Germline values: CDR1 SEHNR, CDR2 FQNEAQ (reference sequence). The J segment lost 1 base and the V segment lost 7 bases, leaving 21 bases of the junction unmatched. The CDR3 runs to 20 residues. Method: immunoSEQ multiplex PCR; TCRdb's copy keeps in-frame clones and lacks some. The table lists around 250,000 clones, 65% to 85% of them singletons. The sequence was obtained from a man aged 50 to 59 with active or convalescent COVID-19. The material sequenced was peripheral blood. The rearrangement joins TRBV7-9 to TRBJ1-1; 10 nucleotides match TRBD1. CDR3 in DNA: TGTGCCAGCACTCCATGGTCAGGGGTTCGACAGGGGGCTTCGAACACTGAAGCTTTCTTT. Protein sequence: CASTPWSGVRQGASNTEAFF.